This TCR beta chain was identified in a study of T cell responses to AZD1222 COVID-19 vaccine. Profiled with immunoSEQ multiplex PCR; TCRdb holds only in-frame clones, not every one. The sample lists 75,000 or so clones, approximately 90% seen once, with more than 25% in the top ten. Details on this clone: Its target is not known.

V was clipped by 7 bases and J by 9 bases; unmatched bases: 10. CDR1 and CDR2 (germline): SNHLY, FYNNEI. This CDR3 is 15 amino acids long. It was second doses at about 4 or about 12 weeks that were pooled. Study-wide points: Recipients of two AZD1222 doses showed rising Spike-specific TCR breadth and depth. Repertoire sampling occurred only after the peak T cell response. Close to half of spike-specific TCRs reportedly recognize unmutated variant regions.

The genes are TRBV2 and TRBJ2-1, with TRBD2 matching over 12 bases. The sample here was peripheral blood, taken 28 days after the second AZD1222 dose. This clonotype originated in an adult who received the AZD1222 COVID-19 vaccine. CDR3 nucleotides: TGTGCCAGCAAGGCGACTAGCGGGAGAAGGGGTGAGCAGTTCTTC. Translating it yields CASKATSGRRGEQFF.